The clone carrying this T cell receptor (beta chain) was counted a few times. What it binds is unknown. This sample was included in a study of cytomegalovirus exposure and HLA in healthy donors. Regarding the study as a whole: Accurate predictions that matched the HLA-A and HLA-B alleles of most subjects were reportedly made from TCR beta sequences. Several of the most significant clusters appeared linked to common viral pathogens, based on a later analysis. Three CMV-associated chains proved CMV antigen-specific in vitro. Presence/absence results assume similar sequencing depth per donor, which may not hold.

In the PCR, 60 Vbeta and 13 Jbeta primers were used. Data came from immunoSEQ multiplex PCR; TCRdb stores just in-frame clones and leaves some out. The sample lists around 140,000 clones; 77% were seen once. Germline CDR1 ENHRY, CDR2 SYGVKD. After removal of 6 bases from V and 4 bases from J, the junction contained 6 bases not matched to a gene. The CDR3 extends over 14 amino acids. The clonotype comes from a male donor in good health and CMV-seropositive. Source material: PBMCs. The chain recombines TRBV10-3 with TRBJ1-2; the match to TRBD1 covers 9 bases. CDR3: CAIRATGGSYGYTF. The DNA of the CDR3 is TGTGCCATCAGGGCGACAGGGGGAAGCTATGGCTACACCTTC.